Presented here are 30 T cell receptor beta chains from one specimen sequenced in a study of CD8 T cells in ankylosing spondylitis. Study-level results: What appeared characteristic of ankylosing spondylitis blood was a TCR beta motif of eight highly homologous variants.

TCRdb re-called the 5' RACE reads with MiXCR, one entry per CDR3 protein. The table has around 430,000 distinct CDR3 sequences, about a sixth seen once. These receptors have no identified antigens. The sequenced sample consisted of blood, either unsorted or a sorted T cell fraction (not recorded which). Receptors originate from a male donor with ankylosing spondylitis.

The rearrangement joins TRBV19 to TRBJ2-3; D is perhaps TRBD1 (5 bases). Between the trimmed V and J ends, which lost 8 bases and 1 base, there was a span of 16 bases. Germline CDR1 is LNHDA and CDR2 is SQIVND (reference sequence). The CDR3 length is 15 residues. DNA of the CDR3: TGTGCCAGTCGGCTACTGGACACTCGCACAGATACGCAGTATTTT. Its translation is CASRLLDTRTDTQYF.

This clonotype appeared a few times. The V and J genes are TRBV6-1 and TRBJ1-1; tentatively, D is TRBD1 (5 bases). Germline values: CDR1 MNHNS, CDR2 SASEGT. The ends were cut back, 5 bases at V and 5 bases at J, with 18 bases in the middle. CDR3 length: 15 amino acids. CDR3 sequence: CASSKTGLGMTEAFF. CDR3 in DNA: TGTGCCAGCAGTAAAACAGGCCTTGGAATGACTGAAGCTTTCTTT.

The chain combines TRBV20-1 with TRBJ2-3; 8 bases agree with TRBD2. Trimming took 6 bases from V and 6 from J; bases not matched to a gene: 17. Germline CDR1 reads DFQATT; CDR2 reads SNEGSKA (reference sequence). The CDR3 is made up of 16 amino acids. DNA for the CDR3: TGCAGTGCCCCCCGGGGGGGCGGGGGGCAGGGGGATACGCAGTATTTT. It specifies CSAPRGGGGQGDTQYF.

Only a few counts were recorded for this clonotype. The chain recombines TRBV5-1 with TRBJ2-3; D is possibly TRBD2 (5 bases). The CDR3 covers 15 residues. Germline V CDR1 and CDR2: SGHRS, YFSETQ. V lost 0 bases and J 0 bases, leaving 8 bases between the germline ends. CDR3 loop: CASSLVLASTDTQYF. The CDR3 DNA reads TGCGCCAGCAGCTTGGTGCTAGCCAGCACAGATACGCAGTATTTT.

This clonotype was recorded once. The CDR3 reads CSARDFASGGTDTQYF. In nucleotides, the CDR3 is TGCAGTGCTAGAGATTTCGCTAGCGGTGGCACAGATACGCAGTATTTT. The genes are TRBV20-1 and TRBJ2-3; 7 nucleotides align to TRBD2. V trimming: 0 bases; J trimming: 1 base; junction bases outside the gene matches: 7. The length of the CDR3 is 16 residues. The germline CDR1 and CDR2 sequences are DFQATT and SNEGSKA (reference sequence).

This clonotype was seen a handful of times. CDR3 DNA sequence: TGTGCCAGCAGCCGGGACTCAAGAGAGACCCAGTACTTC. Translation: CASSRDSRETQYF. The chain is built from TRBV2 and TRBJ2-5; D might be TRBD2 (6 bases). V lost 6 bases, J lost 4 bases, and 12 bases lay in between. The CDR3 loop spans 13 amino acids. CDR1 is SNHLY and CDR2 is FYNNEI in the germline V gene.

This clonotype was seen more than once but under ten times. The rearrangement uses TRBV6-1 and TRBJ1-3; D is uncertain. This CDR3 has 12 residues. Germline V gives CDR1 MNHNS, CDR2 SASEGT. The ends were cut back, 11 bases at V and 0 bases at J, with 8 bases in the middle. DNA for the CDR3: TGTGCCCGAACGATCTCTGGAAACACCATATATTTT. This encodes CARTISGNTIYF.

The chain links TRBV10-3 to TRBJ2-5, with a tentative D call TRBD1 (6 bases). Germline loops: CDR1 ENHRY, CDR2 SYGVKD. V dropped 6 bases and J dropped 2 bases, with 10 bases sitting between them. CDR3 length: 13 residues. CDR3 region: CAISLQGQETQYF. The CDR3 DNA follows: TGTGCCATCAGCCTACAGGGACAAGAGACCCAGTACTTC.

This clonotype occurred a few times. This rearrangement joins TRBV3-1 to TRBJ2-5; TRBD1 matches at 7 bases. In germline, CDR1 is LGHDT, CDR2 YNNKEL (reference sequence). V lost 7 bases, J lost 5 bases, and 7 bases stayed unmatched. CDR3 length: 13 amino acids. The CDR3 DNA is TGTGCCAGCAATCGACAGGGCTGGGAGACCCAGTACTTC. Encoded protein: CASNRQGWETQYF.

There are many counts of this clonotype. The chain links TRBV12-3 or TRBV12-4 to TRBJ1-6, with D uncertain. CDR3 length equals 12 residues. V was shortened by 3 bases and J by 9 bases, with 6 bases between the two germline ends. In DNA form, the CDR3 reads TGTGCCAGCAGTTTTTTAGGTTCACCCCTCCACTTT. Its translation is CASSFLGSPLHF.

This clonotype was found a few times. V gene TRBV19 combines with J gene TRBJ2-7; 7 bases agree with TRBD2. In germline, CDR1 is LNHDA, CDR2 SQIVND (reference sequence). Trimming removed 7 bases from V and 0 bases from J; junction bases left unmatched: 9. The CDR3 runs 15 residues. Here the CDR3 reads CASTPRGGSSYEQYF. As DNA, the CDR3 is TGTGCCAGTACCCCTCGAGGCGGGAGCTCCTACGAGCAGTACTTC.

This rearrangement joins TRBV5-1 to TRBJ1-2; 7 bases align to TRBD1. Germline V gives CDR1 SGHRS, CDR2 YFSETQ. This CDR3 is built from 15 residues. The trim removed 4 bases at V and 6 bases at J, leaving 12 bases unmatched. CDR3 DNA: TGCGCCAGCAGCCTTAAATCCGGGACAGCTGATGGCTACACCTTC. Its protein is CASSLKSGTADGYTF.

This clonotype was counted between two and nine times. This chain uses TRBV3-1 with TRBJ2-1; 7 bases fit TRBD2. CDR3 length: 14 residues. The V segment lost 7 bases and the J segment 6 bases; nucleotides outside the gene matches: 9. CDR1 and CDR2 from the germline V gene are LGHDT and YNNKEL (reference sequence). The CDR3 spells CASTIGGSLNEQFF. The CDR3 coding sequence is TGTGCCAGCACTATTGGCGGGAGCCTCAATGAGCAGTTCTTC.

A few counts support this clonotype. The chain employs TRBV30 and TRBJ2-1; 13 nucleotides match TRBD2. The CDR3 covers 13 residues. The germline V gene has CDR1 GTSNPN and CDR2 SVGIG (reference sequence). The ends lost 5 bases at V and 12 bases at J; junction bases unmatched: 7. In DNA form, the CDR3 reads TGTGCCTGGGGACTAGCGGGGGCCTCTGGGCAGTTCTTC. Its translation: CAWGLAGASGQFF.

The chain couples TRBV30 to TRBJ2-7, with D possibly being TRBD1 or TRBD2 (6 bases each). The CDR3 totals 16 residues. The germline V and J ends were trimmed by 2 bases and 1 base, with 18 bases remaining between them. Germline V gene data show CDR1 as GTSNPN and CDR2 as SVGIG (reference sequence). The CDR3 DNA reads as TGTGCCTGGAGTAGACTCTGGGGGGCGGAATCCTACGAGCAGTACTTC. Its protein is CAWSRLWGAESYEQYF. Combining the CDR3 with reference TRBV30 and TRBJ2-7 gives the whole variable domain SQTIHQWPATLVQPVGSPLSLECTVEGTSNPNLYWYRQAAGRGLQLLFYSVGIGQISSEVPQNLSASRPQDRQFILSSKKLLLSDSGFYLCAWSRLWGAESYEQYFGPGTRLTVT.

The V call is TRBV4-2, the J call TRBJ2-7, with TRBD2 matching 7 bases. Germline V gives CDR1 LGHNA, CDR2 YNFKEQ. The CDR3 runs 15 residues. The V gene end was trimmed by 0 bases and the J gene end by 7 bases; junction bases not matched to a gene: 9. Here the CDR3 reads CASSQEVGGPGEQYF. As DNA, the CDR3 is TGTGCCAGCAGCCAAGAAGTGGGAGGGCCGGGGGAGCAGTACTTC.

The chain combines TRBV5-1 with TRBJ2-3; 9 positions agree with TRBD2. The ends lost 9 bases at V and 1 base at J; junction bases unmatched: 9. Looked up from germline, CDR1 is SGHRS and CDR2 is YFSETQ. The CDR3 spans 15 residues. DNA for the CDR3: TGCGCCACCCGCGGTAGCGGGAGCCGCACAGATACGCAGTATTTT. The encoded protein is CATRGSGSRTDTQYF. The variable domain in full, completed from reference TRBV5-1 and TRBJ2-3, reads KAGVTQTPRYLIKTRGQQVTLSCSPISGHRSVSWYQQTPGQGLQFLFEYFSETQRNKGNFPGRFSGRQFSNSRSEMNVSTLELGDSALYLCATRGSGSRTDTQYFGPGTRLTVL.

J is TRBJ1-5 and V is TRBV28; D ambiguous. The V gene lost 2 bases and the J gene lost 0 bases, with 8 bases spanning the gap. Germline V lookup: CDR1 MDHEN, CDR2 SYDVKM. There are 15 residues in the CDR3. The CDR3 region has the DNA TGTGCCAGCAGTTTACGTGTCCATAGCAATCAGCCCCAGCATTTT. This translates into CASSLRVHSNQPQHF.

This clonotype has more than one count but fewer than ten. CDR3 coding DNA: TGTGCCAGCAGGGACAGTGCGGTCTACGAGCAGTACTTC. This encodes CASRDSAVYEQYF. This chain uses TRBV6-6 with TRBJ2-7; possibly TRBD1 for D (6 bases). V gave up 6 bases and J gave up 3 bases, with 12 bases separating them. The length of the CDR3 is 13 residues. The germline V gene encodes CDR1 MNHNY and CDR2 SVGAGI (reference sequence).

This clonotype occurred a few times. The chain links TRBV3-1 to TRBJ2-1, with a weak D call TRBD1 (6 bases). The germline CDR1 and CDR2 sequences are LGHDT and YNNKEL (reference sequence). V shed 5 bases and J shed 7 bases, with 24 bases lying between them. The length of the CDR3 is 17 residues. The CDR3 DNA reads TGTGCCAGCAGCAAGATAAACGGCTTAGGGGGTGCGAATGAGCAGTTCTTC. This gives the protein CASSKINGLGGANEQFF.

This clonotype came up a few times. CDR3 loop: CASSVGQVYNEQFF. The CDR3 nucleotides read TGTGCCAGCAGCGTGGGACAGGTCTACAATGAGCAGTTCTTC. This chain joins TRBV7-2 and TRBJ2-1; 8 bases fit TRBD1. Germline CDR1 reads SGHTA; CDR2 reads FQGNSA. The J segment lost 3 bases and the V segment lost 5 bases, leaving 3 bases of the junction unmatched. This CDR3 region has 14 residues.

V and J are TRBV14 and TRBJ1-5, with unresolved D. Germline V gene sequence: CDR1 SGHDN, CDR2 FVKESK. V lost 2 bases, J lost 7 bases, and 9 bases lay in between. The length of the CDR3 is 13 residues. The CDR3 spells CASSQTGQQPQHF. In nucleotides, the CDR3 is TGTGCCAGCAGCCAAACGGGCCAACAGCCCCAGCATTTT.

The chain employs TRBV5-1 and TRBJ2-2; no reliable D call. Germline lookup yields CDR1 SGHRS and CDR2 YFSETQ. V was cut by 0 bases and J by 6 bases, with 3 bases left in between. The length of the CDR3 is 12 residues. The CDR3 DNA sequence: TGCGCCAGCAGCTTGGAGCCCGGGGAGCTGTTTTTT. It specifies CASSLEPGELFF.

This clonotype was recorded a few times. The gene calls are TRBV5-1 and TRBJ2-3, with D uncertain. Trimming stripped 2 bases from V and 5 bases from J, with 12 bases between. This CDR3 region has 14 residues. Looked up from germline, CDR1 is SGHRS and CDR2 is YFSETQ. The CDR3 coding sequence is TGCGCCAGCAGCTTTGATAGGGATATAGATACGCAGTATTTT. It specifies CASSFDRDIDTQYF.

This clonotype was counted at least ten times. This chain uses TRBV12-3 or TRBV12-4 with TRBJ1-1; D remains ambiguous. This CDR3 region has 11 residues. With 2 bases removed from V and 9 bases from J, the gap between germline ends came to 7 bases. CDR3 amino acids: CASSLKGKAFF. DNA for the CDR3: TGTGCCAGCAGTTTAAAAGGGAAAGCTTTCTTT.

This clonotype was found a few times. The junction and the germline gene differ at one end; a read error may be behind it. V is TRBV7-3 and J is TRBJ1-1; the D is unclear. The germline V gene has CDR1 SGHTA and CDR2 FQGTGA. The CDR3 totals 13 residues. The chain's CDR3 is CASSITQTTEAFF. DNA for the CDR3: TGTGCCAGCAGCATAACACAAACCACTGAAGCTTTCTTT.

This clonotype was recorded many times. DNA for the CDR3: TGTGCCAGCAGCAAAAGACAGGGTGGTAATGAAAAACTGTTTTTT. This codes for CASSKRQGGNEKLFF. The chain employs TRBV9 and TRBJ1-4, with TRBD1 matching 7 bases. The CDR3 sequence is 15 residues long. The germline V gene has CDR1 SGDLS and CDR2 YYNGEE. Trimming removed 4 bases from V and 4 bases from J; junction bases left unmatched: 7.

This clonotype came up many times. The chain links TRBV29-1 to TRBJ2-2; a possible D gene is TRBD2 (6 bases). The V end was cut by 4 bases, the J end by 4 bases, with 19 bases between. Germline CDR1 reads SQVTM; CDR2 reads ANQGSEA. This CDR3 is built from 16 residues. The CDR3 DNA is TGCAGCGTTGTGTGGTTTACGGGAGTGTTCACCGGGGAGCTGTTTTTT. It translates to CSVVWFTGVFTGELFF.

This chain uses TRBV2 with TRBJ2-7; D not resolved. The germline V gene encodes CDR1 SNHLY and CDR2 FYNNEI. The V end was cut by 8 bases, the J end by 2 bases, with 10 bases between. This CDR3 comprises 12 residues. The DNA of the CDR3 is TGTGCCAGCGGGTTTGGGCCCTACGAGCAGTACTTC. Translating gives CASGFGPYEQYF.

This clonotype was counted ten times or more. The CDR3 bases are TGCGCCAGCAGCTCAGGGGACTCCGGGTCAACCCTTCAGTACTTC. It yields the protein CASSSGDSGSTLQYF. The chain carries TRBV5-1 and TRBJ2-4, with D possibly called TRBD1 or TRBD2 (6 bases each). This CDR3 contains 15 residues. Trimming shortened V by 3 bases and J by 11 bases, and 21 bases separated the two germline ends. The V gene's germline CDR1 is SGHRS and CDR2 YFSETQ.